This T cell receptor (beta chain) comes out of a study of T cells in Graves' hyperthyroidism and ophthalmopathy. The V and J ends lost 3 bases and 9 bases, in that order; junction bases with no gene match: 24. CDR3 length equals 20 residues. CDR1 and CDR2 from the germline V gene are MNHEY and SMNVEV (reference sequence). Fresh peripheral blood, roughly 10 ml, was the source of the PBMCs. Amplification yielded TCR beta CDR3 regions, with RNA transcripts as the source. The TCR CDR3 was amplified in a first-round RT-PCR using the HTBI primer set. TCRdb called the multiplex PCR reads again in MiXCR, with one record for every CDR3 protein. The sample yields hundreds of thousands of distinct CDR3 sequences, around 13% seen once. This clonotype was seen a handful of times.

This sequence joins TRBV27 and TRBJ2-1, with 9 bases lining up with TRBD2. This receptor was taken from a young woman with Graves' hyperthyroidism. The source material was blood. CDR3 in amino acids: CASSFGSRKGLAVFKSEQFF. The CDR3 nucleotides are TGTGCCAGCAGTTTTGGCAGCAGAAAGGGACTAGCAGTTTTTAAGAGTGAGCAGTTCTTC.